The 21 T cell receptor beta chains given below trace back to one sample, sequenced in a study of blood T cell repertoires in COVID-19. This table comes from immunoSEQ multiplex PCR, and its TCRdb copy is limited to in-frame clones, with some not included. The data hold about 190,000 clones, with roughly four fifths observed a single time. The sequenced sample consisted of peripheral blood. These receptors came from a middle-aged woman with acute or convalescent COVID-19.

This chain connects TRBV2 to TRBJ2-7, with a possible D match to TRBD1 (7 bases). With 5 bases removed from V and 3 bases from J, the gap between germline ends came to 17 bases. Germline assignment: CDR1 SNHLY and CDR2 FYNNEI. The CDR3 is 15 residues long. CDR3 coding DNA: TGTGCCAGCAGTCGCGGGACAGTTTCCTTCTACGAGCAGTACTTC. Residues: CASSRGTVSFYEQYF.

This chain uses TRBV19 with TRBJ2-5; D is possibly TRBD2 (5 bases). The CDR3 runs to 13 residues. V shed 5 bases and J shed 4 bases, with 11 bases lying between them. In germline, CDR1 is LNHDA, CDR2 SQIVND (reference sequence). The DNA for the CDR3 is TGTGCCAGTAGTTCCGAGGGCGGAGAGACCCAGTACTTC. This gives the protein CASSSEGGETQYF.

The chain carries TRBV5-4 and TRBJ2-1, with D maybe TRBD2 (6 bases). The V end lost 4 bases, the J end lost 4 bases, and 18 bases lay between the germline ends. Germline V gene lookup returns CDR1 SGHNT and CDR2 YYREEE (reference sequence). This CDR3 has 16 residues. CDR3 sequence (DNA): TGTGCCAGCAGCCCGCGAGCAGCGGGTAAATACAATGAGCAGTTCTTC. It encodes CASSPRAAGKYNEQFF.

The gene calls are TRBV11-3 and TRBJ2-1; 12 positions agree with TRBD2. From germline, CDR1 is SGHNT and CDR2 YENEEA. This CDR3 has 16 amino acids. Unmatched junction bases numbered 6, after V lost 5 bases and J lost 4 bases. As DNA, the CDR3 is TGTGCCAGCAGCCGAGGACTAGCGGGGACTTACAATGAGCAGTTCTTC. It translates to CASSRGLAGTYNEQFF.

The rearrangement links TRBV6-5 to TRBJ2-6, with D unresolved. V shed 0 bases and J shed 0 bases, with 6 bases lying between them. The CDR3 is made up of 16 amino acids. Germline CDR1 and CDR2: MNHEY and SVGAGI. CDR3 bases: TGTGCCAGCAGTTACTCCCAGGCCTCTGGGGCCAACGTCCTGACTTTC. This encodes CASSYSQASGANVLTF.

This clone was detected once. The chain couples TRBV5-4 to TRBJ2-2; possibly TRBD2 for D (6 bases). V gave up 4 bases and J gave up 3 bases, with 13 bases separating them. Germline lookup yields CDR1 SGHNT and CDR2 YYREEE (reference sequence). This CDR3 spans 15 amino acids. The CDR3 loop reads CASSVGGGYTGELFF. The CDR3 bases are TGTGCCAGCAGCGTCGGAGGAGGGTACACCGGGGAGCTGTTTTTT.

The CDR3 sequence: CSVPDRGNYGYTF. The DNA for the CDR3 is TGCAGCGTTCCTGACAGGGGGAACTATGGCTACACCTTC. The V call is TRBV29-1, the J call TRBJ1-2, with 9 bases that match TRBD1. V was clipped by 5 bases and J by 2 bases; unmatched bases: 3. Germline V gives CDR1 SQVTM, CDR2 ANQGSEA. CDR3 length equals 13 residues.

Written as DNA, the CDR3 is TGTGCCAGCTCCACCCAGGACACTGAAGCTTTCTTT. It yields the protein CASSTQDTEAFF. The chain recombines TRBV9 with TRBJ1-1; D call uncertain. Trimming took off 7 bases at V and 3 bases at J, with 10 bases between the two ends. CDR1 is SGDLS and CDR2 is YYNGEE in the germline V gene. The CDR3 length is 12 residues.

This rearrangement joins TRBV5-4 to TRBJ1-3; 7 nucleotides align to TRBD1. Germline V gene sequence: CDR1 SGHNT, CDR2 YYREEE (reference sequence). V lost 1 base and J lost 3; bases outside the gene matches: 7. This CDR3 spans 16 amino acids. The CDR3 DNA sequence: TGTGCCAGCAGCTTGCAGGGACAGAACGTTGGAAACACCATATATTTT. As protein: CASSLQGQNVGNTIYF.

The V gene is TRBV2, the J gene TRBJ2-3; 7 bases are shared with TRBD2. Trimming removed 6 bases from V and 11 bases from J; junction bases left unmatched: 5. CDR1 SNHLY and CDR2 FYNNEI come from the germline V gene. The CDR3 runs 11 residues. CDR3 sequence reads: CASRTASGQYF. The CDR3 nucleotides are TGTGCCAGCAGGACGGCTAGCGGGCAGTATTTT.

The chain combines TRBV9 with TRBJ1-2; D ambiguous. CDR3 length equals 13 residues. Germline V gene lookup returns CDR1 SGDLS and CDR2 YYNGEE. The V end lost 0 bases, the J end lost 6 bases, and 9 bases lay between the germline ends. Written as DNA, the CDR3 is TGTGCCAGCAGCGTAGCTGGAGCCCATGGCTACACCTTC. It encodes CASSVAGAHGYTF.

This clone was found a few times. V and J are TRBV10-1 and TRBJ2-1; TRBD2 matches 8 bases. The germline V gene has CDR1 WNHNN and CDR2 SYGVQD (reference sequence). The CDR3 extends over 15 amino acids. V dropped 3 bases and J dropped 2; count of bases not matched to a gene: 3. This chain's CDR3 is CASSESGGTYNEQFF. The CDR3 nucleotides read TGCGCCAGCAGTGAAAGCGGGGGAACCTACAATGAGCAGTTCTTC.

The V gene is TRBV11-2, the J gene TRBJ2-1; TRBD1 matches 12 bases. V lost 5 bases to trimming and J lost 9 bases; unmatched junction nucleotides: 8. The CDR3 has 15 residues. CDR1 SGHAT and CDR2 FQNNGV come from the germline V gene. CDR3 coding DNA: TGTGCCAGCAGCATGGGACAGGGGGCTCGGGTTGAGCAGTTCTTC. This translates into CASSMGQGARVEQFF.

The chain combines TRBV27 with TRBJ1-1; D may be TRBD1 (5 bases). V was clipped by 0 bases and J by 6 bases, with 11 bases between them. Germline V gene data show CDR1 as MNHEY and CDR2 as SMNVEV (reference sequence). The CDR3 has 14 amino acids. CDR3 protein: CASSLSIKGPEAFF. The CDR3 DNA reads as TGTGCCAGCAGTTTATCAATCAAGGGGCCTGAAGCTTTCTTT.

The V gene is TRBV5-1, the J gene TRBJ2-1, with TRBD2 matching 11 bases. CDR3 length: 16 amino acids. Looked up from germline, CDR1 is SGHRS and CDR2 is YFSETQ. V lost 5 bases, J lost 5 bases, and 9 bases stayed unmatched. CDR3 protein: CASRNRASGGNNEQFF. The CDR3 DNA sequence: TGCGCCAGCAGAAACCGGGCTAGCGGGGGGAACAATGAGCAGTTCTTC.

For this clone: Additional DNA sequences in this sample encode the identical CDR3. The chain couples TRBV20-1 to TRBJ2-1; D possibly corresponds to TRBD2 (5 bases). CDR3 size: 11 residues. Trimming stripped 1 base from V and 10 bases from J, with 8 bases between. The germline CDR1 and CDR2 sequences are DFQATT and SNEGSKA (reference sequence). The CDR3 is CSARGGLEQFF. CDR3 nucleotides: TGCAGTGCTAGAGGCGGGCTCGAGCAGTTCTTC.

V gene TRBV9 combines with J gene TRBJ2-1, with TRBD2 as a possible D gene (6 bases). Germline V gene lookup returns CDR1 SGDLS and CDR2 YYNGEE. This CDR3 spans 16 amino acids. The V end was cut by 0 bases, the J end by 4 bases, with 14 bases between. CDR3: CASSVGIGRGYNEQFF. CDR3 in DNA: TGTGCCAGCAGCGTAGGAATCGGGAGAGGTTACAATGAGCAGTTCTTC. The variable domain in full, with the rest retrieved from reference TRBV9 and TRBJ2-1, is DSGVTQTPKHLITATGQRVTLRCSPRSGDLSVYWYQQSLDQGLQFLIQYYNGEERAKGNILERFSAQQFPDLHSELNLSSLELGDSALYFCASSVGIGRGYNEQFFGPGTRLTVL.

This clone has just one count. This rearrangement joins TRBV5-5 to TRBJ2-1; the D gene is possibly TRBD2 (5 bases). The CDR3 loop spans 15 amino acids. The germline V gene has CDR1 SGHKS and CDR2 YYEKEE (reference sequence). V was cut by 1 base and J by 5 bases, with 13 bases left in between. The CDR3 sequence is CASSLFWPGNNEQFF. The DNA of the CDR3 is TGTGCCAGCAGCTTGTTCTGGCCCGGGAACAATGAGCAGTTCTTC.

This clone was detected once. The CDR3 DNA follows: TGTGCCAGCAGCCCTCGGGGGGGGCGAACTAATGAAAAACTGTTTTTT. It codes for CASSPRGGRTNEKLFF. The rearrangement joins TRBV9 to TRBJ1-4; possible D gene TRBD1, 6 bases. Trimming left V 4 bases short and J 1 base short, with 14 bases between. In germline, CDR1 is SGDLS, CDR2 YYNGEE. CDR3 length: 16 residues. Filled out from reference TRBV9 and TRBJ1-4, the complete variable domain reads DSGVTQTPKHLITATGQRVTLRCSPRSGDLSVYWYQQSLDQGLQFLIQYYNGEERAKGNILERFSAQQFPDLHSELNLSSLELGDSALYFCASSPRGGRTNEKLFFGSGTQLSVL.

V is TRBV13 and J is TRBJ2-7, with TRBD2 matching over 10 bases. Trimming at V came to 0 bases and at J to 3 bases, leaving 14 bases not matched to a gene. Per the germline V gene, CDR1 is PRHDT and CDR2 is FYEKMQ (reference sequence). The CDR3 is 19 amino acids. The CDR3 DNA reads TGTGCCAGCAGCTTAGGCCTGGGCCTAGCGGGGGAGTTCGGCTACGAGCAGTACTTC. Protein: CASSLGLGLAGEFGYEQYF. Complete variable domain (other parts from reference TRBV13 and TRBJ2-7): AAGVIQSPRHLIKEKRETATLKCYPIPRHDTVYWYQQGPGQDPQFLISFYEKMQSDKGSIPDRFSAQQFSDYHSELNMSSLELGDSALYFCASSLGLGLAGEFGYEQYFGPGTRLTVT.

This clone has just one count. V is TRBV28 and J is TRBJ1-1, with a possible D match to TRBD1 (5 bases). This CDR3 is 10 amino acids long. V was trimmed by 11 bases and J by 7 bases, leaving 11 bases between them. CDR1 MDHEN and CDR2 SYDVKM come from the germline V gene. The CDR3 region has the DNA TGTGCCGCTCGGGGGGTTGAAGCTTTCTTT. It is translated as CAARGVEAFF.